This T cell receptor (beta chain) was profiled in a study of T cell responses to AZD1222 COVID-19 vaccine. Overall study results and limits: Scientists sampled the repertoires only once the peak T cell response had passed. Close to half of all spike-specific TCRs reportedly target regions of the variants that are unmutated. Females outnumbered males among donors, who were mostly white British; clonal diversity was possibly underestimated.

The CDR3 is made up of 13 amino acids. Germline loops: CDR1 LGHDT, CDR2 YNNKEL (reference sequence). With 4 bases removed from V and 7 bases from J, the gap between germline ends came to 10 bases. In regard to this clone: Its matching antigen is unknown.

Using immunoSEQ multiplex PCR, the repertoire was profiled, and TCRdb retains in-frame clones only, with some absent. Among about 140,000 clones listed, 75% to 90% were seen once. The sequence was obtained from an adult in good health. The V gene is TRBV3-1 (or the pseudogene TRBV3-2), the J gene TRBJ1-4; D possibly corresponds to TRBD1 (6 bases). The input for sequencing was peripheral blood, taken on day 0 of AZD1222 vaccination. This CDR3 is CASSLQGFEKLFF. DNA for the CDR3: TGTGCCAGCAGCCTGCAGGGGTTTGAAAAACTGTTTTTT.